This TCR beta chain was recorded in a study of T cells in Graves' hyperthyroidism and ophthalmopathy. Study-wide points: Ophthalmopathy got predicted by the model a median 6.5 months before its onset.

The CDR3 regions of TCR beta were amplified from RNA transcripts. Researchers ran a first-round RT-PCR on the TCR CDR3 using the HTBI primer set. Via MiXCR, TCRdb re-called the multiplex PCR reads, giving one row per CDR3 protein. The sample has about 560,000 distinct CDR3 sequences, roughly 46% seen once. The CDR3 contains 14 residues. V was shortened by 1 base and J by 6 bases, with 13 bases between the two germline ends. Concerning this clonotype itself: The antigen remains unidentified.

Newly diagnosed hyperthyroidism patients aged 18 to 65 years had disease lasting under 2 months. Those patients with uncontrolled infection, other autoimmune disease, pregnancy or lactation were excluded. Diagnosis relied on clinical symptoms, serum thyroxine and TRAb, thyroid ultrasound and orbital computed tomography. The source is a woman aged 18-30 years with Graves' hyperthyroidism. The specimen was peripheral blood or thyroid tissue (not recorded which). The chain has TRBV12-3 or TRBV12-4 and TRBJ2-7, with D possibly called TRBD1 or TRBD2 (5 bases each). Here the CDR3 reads CASSLDRDLTEQYF. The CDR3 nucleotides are TGTGCCAGCAGTTTAGACCGGGACCTAACCGAGCAGTACTTC.